The 28 T cell receptor beta chains below all came from one sample that was sequenced in a study of vaccination and CD4 T cells after COVID-19. The Oncomine TCR Beta short-read assay was applied to DNA of cultured CD4+ T cells. TCRdb called the PCR reads again in MiXCR, with one record for every CDR3 protein. The data contain about 10,000 distinct CDR3 sequences, around 68% of them singletons. Treatment in this sample: approximately 9-day PBMC culture with coronavirus spike peptide pools or control peptides (ViraFEST assay). No antigen has been assigned to these receptors. Input material: CD4+ T cells from blood, cultured in vitro. Source of these receptors: a human donor who had recovered from COVID-19.

The V and J genes are TRBV20-1 and TRBJ1-1; D ambiguous. Trimming left V 5 bases short and J 0 bases short, with 10 bases between. This CDR3 spans 13 amino acids. Germline-derived CDR1 and CDR2 are DFQATT and SNEGSKA (reference sequence). In nucleotides, the CDR3 is TGCAGTGCTGGGAGGAGCCTGAACACTGAAGCTTTCTTT. Protein product: CSAGRSLNTEAFF.

The V call is TRBV11-2, the J call TRBJ1-1; 8 positions match TRBD1. J was trimmed by 1 base and V by 5 bases; bases with no gene match: 3. CDR3 length equals 14 residues. CDR1 is SGHAT and CDR2 is FQNNGV in the germline V gene. In DNA form, the CDR3 reads TGTGCCAGCAGCCGGACAGGGACGAACACTGAAGCTTTCTTT. It is translated as CASSRTGTNTEAFF.

The chain employs TRBV19 and TRBJ2-1, with a possible D match to TRBD2 (6 bases). The CDR3 consists of 13 residues. V was shortened by 5 bases and J by 4 bases, with 9 bases between the two germline ends. Germline-derived CDR1 and CDR2 are LNHDA and SQIVND (reference sequence). CDR3 sequence: CASSGGIYNEQFF. CDR3 in DNA: TGTGCCAGTAGTGGGGGGATTTACAATGAGCAGTTCTTC.

V gene TRBV7-9 combines with J gene TRBJ2-7; 9 bases line up with TRBD2. The V and J ends lost 3 bases and 5 bases, in that order; junction bases with no gene match: 5. There are 14 residues in the CDR3. The germline V gene encodes CDR1 SEHNR and CDR2 FQNEAQ (reference sequence). The CDR3 region has the DNA TGTGCCAGCAGCTTGGGACTAGCTGGCGACGAGCAGTACTTC. It translates to CASSLGLAGDEQYF. Complete variable domain (other parts from reference TRBV7-9 and TRBJ2-7): DTGVSQNPRHKITKRGQNVTFRCDPISEHNRLYWYRQTLGQGPEFLTYFQNEAQLEKSRLLSDRFSAERPKGSFSTLEIQRTEQGDSAMYLCASSLGLAGDEQYFGPGTRLTVT.

The chain carries TRBV7-8 and TRBJ1-1, with TRBD1 matching over 7 bases. J was trimmed by 3 bases and V by 5 bases; bases with no gene match: 3. Germline CDR1 SGHVS, CDR2 FQNEAQ. The CDR3 is 13 residues long. This chain's CDR3 is CASSPQGDTEAFF. CDR3 in DNA: TGTGCCAGCAGCCCCCAGGGGGACACTGAAGCTTTCTTT. Full variable domain (rest looked up from reference TRBV7-8 and TRBJ1-1): GAGVSQSPRYKVAKRGQDVALRCDPISGHVSLFWYQQALGQGPEFLTYFQNEAQLDKSGLPSDRFFAERPEGSVSTLKIQRTQQEDSAVYLCASSPQGDTEAFFGQGTRLTVV.

The J gene is TRBJ2-2, the V gene TRBV6-1; TRBD1 aligns across 7 bases. The CDR3 extends over 13 amino acids. J lost 7 bases, V lost 6 bases, and 5 bases had no gene match. The germline V gene has CDR1 MNHNS and CDR2 SASEGT. In DNA, the CDR3 is TGTGCCAGCAGCCTCGGACAGGACGGGGAGCTGTTTTTT. It specifies CASSLGQDGELFF.

This clonotype came up a few times. The V call is TRBV15, the J call TRBJ2-2; 7 bases align to TRBD2. The CDR3 is made up of 14 amino acids. The V gene's germline CDR1 is LNHNV and CDR2 YYDKDF (reference sequence). V dropped 3 bases and J dropped 7; count of bases not matched to a gene: 5. The CDR3 region is CATSRLERDGELFF. In nucleotides, the CDR3 is TGTGCCACCAGCAGGCTCGAGCGGGACGGGGAGCTGTTTTTT.

This clonotype was counted between two and nine times. The chain links TRBV27 to TRBJ2-1; 10 bases are a match to TRBD2. This CDR3 region has 15 residues. CDR1 and CDR2 from the germline V gene are MNHEY and SMNVEV (reference sequence). The junction had 4 bases not matched to a gene; V was cut back by 3 bases and J by 5 bases. CDR3 loop: CASSLGTSAHNEQFF. The CDR3 nucleotides are TGTGCCAGCAGTTTGGGGACTAGCGCGCACAATGAGCAGTTCTTC.

The chain carries TRBV12-3 or TRBV12-4 and TRBJ2-7, with 10 nucleotides matching TRBD1. J gave up 5 bases and V 6 bases, and 7 bases lay outside the gene matches. This CDR3 is 14 amino acids long. CDR3 nucleotides: TGTGCCAGCAGCCGGGACAGGGGACCTCACGAGCAGTACTTC. Its protein is CASSRDRGPHEQYF.

This clonotype was seen a few times. The chain employs TRBV24-1 and TRBJ2-5, with D perhaps matching TRBD2 (5 bases). The CDR3 is 15 residues long. The germline V and J ends were trimmed by 4 bases and 4 bases, with 15 bases remaining between them. The V gene's germline CDR1 is KGHDR and CDR2 SFDVKD. This CDR3 reads CATSDPDSSRETQYF. DNA of the CDR3: TGTGCCACCAGTGACCCGGACTCGAGTCGAGAGACCCAGTACTTC.

The rearrangement joins TRBV15 to TRBJ1-1; TRBD1 might be the D (6 bases). The CDR3 is 13 amino acids. CDR1 and CDR2 from the germline V gene are LNHNV and YYDKDF (reference sequence). V lost 1 base, J lost 7 bases, and 10 bases lay in between. DNA for the CDR3: TGTGCCACCAGCAGAGCAGGGGCAGGTGAAGCTTTCTTT. Its protein is CATSRAGAGEAFF.

This clonotype was seen only a few times. The chain has TRBV20-1 and TRBJ1-6; 8 bases match TRBD1. CDR3 length: 13 amino acids. V lost 5 bases to trimming and J lost 8 bases; unmatched junction nucleotides: 5. The germline V gene encodes CDR1 DFQATT and CDR2 SNEGSKA (reference sequence). In nucleotides, the CDR3 is TGCAGTGCTCGACAGGGGTCGGATTCACCCCTCCACTTT. It translates to CSARQGSDSPLHF.

The rearrangement links TRBV28 to TRBJ2-7, with 7 bases matching TRBD1. Germline-derived CDR1 and CDR2 are MDHEN and SYDVKM. The CDR3 length is 16 residues. Germline trimming cut 5 bases from V and 2 bases from J; bases unmatched to any gene: 12. CDR3 DNA sequence: TGTGCCAGCAGTCCCTCCTCTAGGACAGGAGCCTACGAGCAGTACTTC. This encodes CASSPSSRTGAYEQYF.

This clonotype was detected a few times. This CDR3 reads CSARVDGSPGEQYF. CDR3 DNA sequence: TGCAGTGCTAGAGTGGACGGATCCCCTGGCGAGCAGTACTTC. The rearrangement joins TRBV20-1 to TRBJ2-7; D gene ambiguous. The CDR3 totals 14 residues. Trimming stripped 1 base from V and 6 bases from J, with 16 bases between. In germline, CDR1 is DFQATT, CDR2 SNEGSKA (reference sequence).

As regards this clonotype: No conserved phenylalanine or tryptophan ends this CDR3, so it is likely a read error. The J gene is TRBJ1-2, the V gene TRBV24-1; perhaps TRBD1 as D (5 bases). Germline loops: CDR1 KGHDR, CDR2 SFDVKD. V dropped 1 base and J dropped 3 bases, with 8 bases sitting between them. CDR3 length equals 14 residues. For the CDR3, the DNA is TGTGCCACCAGTGATTTTGCGACAGACTATGGCTACACCTAC. As protein: CATSDFATDYGYTY.

The chain carries TRBV4-3 and TRBJ1-2; D possibly corresponds to TRBD1 (5 bases). CDR3 length: 14 residues. The V and J ends lost 4 bases and 4 bases respectively, with 13 bases between them. Germline CDR1 and CDR2: LGHNA and YSLEER. CDR3 region: CASSPKEGRYGYTF. In DNA form, the CDR3 reads TGCGCCAGCAGCCCCAAGGAGGGGCGCTATGGCTACACCTTC.

This chain uses TRBV6-1 with TRBJ2-3; TRBD1 is a possible D gene (7 bases). The CDR3 covers 15 residues. Germline loops: CDR1 MNHNS, CDR2 SASEGT. V was cut by 5 bases and J by 8 bases, with 20 bases left in between. DNA for the CDR3: TGTGCCAGCAGTACCTGGGGGGCCGCAGGGGGTACGCAGTATTTT. Its translation: CASSTWGAAGGTQYF.

This clonotype occurred once. The chain combines TRBV20-1 with TRBJ2-5; 8 bases match TRBD1. The germline V gene has CDR1 DFQATT and CDR2 SNEGSKA (reference sequence). Losses at the gene ends were 1 base for V and 6 bases for J; bases not matched to a gene: 7. The CDR3 is 14 amino acids. Written as DNA, the CDR3 is TGCAGTGCTAGAGTCCAGGGGGCGTTGAAGACCCAGTACTTC. Its protein is CSARVQGALKTQYF.

The chain joins TRBV6-1 to TRBJ2-7, with TRBD1 matching over 9 bases. After removal of 10 bases from V and 6 bases from J, the junction contained 10 bases not matched to a gene. Germline V gene data show CDR1 as MNHNS and CDR2 as SASEGT. This CDR3 is built from 13 residues. CDR3 amino acids: CATKQGAASEQYF. CDR3 sequence (DNA): TGTGCCACAAAACAGGGGGCAGCAAGCGAGCAGTACTTC.

As DNA, the CDR3 is TGTGCCAGCAGCAAAGTCCGGGGGGGACAGTTGACCTACGAGCAGTACTTC. This translates into CASSKVRGGQLTYEQYF. The J gene is TRBJ2-7, the V gene TRBV21-1; TRBD1 was called by the table and not checked on the DNA. TRBV21-1 counts as a pseudogene. The CDR3 covers 17 residues.

The chain carries TRBV20-1 and TRBJ2-7; 9 bases line up with TRBD1. The CDR3 extends over 14 amino acids. J was trimmed by 2 bases and V by 4 bases; bases with no gene match: 6. Germline CDR1 reads DFQATT; CDR2 reads SNEGSKA (reference sequence). The CDR3: CSAKRTGAPYEQYF. In DNA form, the CDR3 reads TGCAGTGCTAAAAGGACAGGGGCTCCCTACGAGCAGTACTTC.

The chain carries TRBV6-5 and TRBJ1-2; TRBD1 might be the D (5 bases). V lost 0 bases and J 8 bases, leaving 10 bases between the germline ends. The CDR3 consists of 13 residues. Germline lookup yields CDR1 MNHEY and CDR2 SVGAGI. The CDR3 coding sequence is TGTGCCAGCAGTTACTCTGGGGCCCCGGGCTACACCTTC. Protein product: CASSYSGAPGYTF.

The chain recombines TRBV7-9 with TRBJ2-2; TRBD2 is a possible D gene (5 bases). Germline values: CDR1 SEHNR, CDR2 FQNEAQ (reference sequence). The CDR3 runs 14 residues. Trimming took 5 bases from V and 3 from J, leaving 10 bases between them. The CDR3 coding sequence is TGTGCCAGCAGCGGGCAGAGGGACACCGGGGAGCTGTTTTTT. Translated, it gives CASSGQRDTGELFF.

The CDR3 loop reads CASSLGPKETQYF. DNA for the CDR3: TGTGCCAGCAGCTTAGGTCCGAAGGAGACCCAGTACTTC. This chain connects TRBV7-6 to TRBJ2-5; D unresolved. Trimming took off 1 base at V and 5 bases at J, with 8 bases between the two ends. The CDR3 runs 13 residues. CDR1 SGHVS and CDR2 FNYEAQ come from the germline V gene.

The DNA for the CDR3 is TGTGCCAGCAGCCCATGGACGTCTAGCACAGATACGCAGTATTTT. Its protein is CASSPWTSSTDTQYF. V is TRBV11-2 and J is TRBJ2-3, with D uncertain. The CDR3 sequence is 15 residues long. The germline V gene encodes CDR1 SGHAT and CDR2 FQNNGV. V gave up 5 bases and J gave up 0 bases, with 12 bases separating them.

The genes are TRBV6-1 and TRBJ1-4, with D perhaps matching TRBD1 (5 bases). V dropped 2 bases and J dropped 5 bases, with 9 bases sitting between them. The CDR3 loop spans 14 amino acids. CDR1 is MNHNS, CDR2 SASEGT, per germline. Here the CDR3 DNA reads TGTGCCAGCAGTGAATCAGGGCCGAATGAAAAACTGTTTTTT. It translates to CASSESGPNEKLFF.

The CDR3 DNA follows: TGTGCCACTCCGATATGGAAGCGGGGTGAAGCGAAGATTGTCTACGAGCAGTACTTC. Protein: CATPIWKRGEAKIVYEQYF. The gene calls are TRBV24-1 and TRBJ2-7; 7 bases map to TRBD2. Per germline, CDR1 KGHDR and CDR2 SFDVKD. V dropped 10 bases and J dropped 3; count of bases not matched to a gene: 26. The CDR3 runs to 19 residues.

V and J are TRBV11-2 and TRBJ1-2; 7 bases fit TRBD1. CDR1 and CDR2 from the germline V gene are SGHAT and FQNNGV. The CDR3 sequence is 15 residues long. V was pared by 0 bases and J by 4 bases, with 5 bases of the junction left unmatched. Here the CDR3 reads CASSLDPGTVYGYTF. For the CDR3, the DNA is TGTGCCAGCAGCTTAGACCCCGGGACAGTCTATGGCTACACCTTC.